These 4 T cell receptor beta chains share one sample of origin, sequenced in a study of cytomegalovirus exposure and HLA in healthy donors. TCRdb keeps only in-frame clones here, not all; method: immunoSEQ multiplex PCR. The sample carries roughly 150,000 clones, about 82% recorded once. The sequencing sample was made of PBMCs. Receptor source: a man in his thirties or forties in good health and CMV-seropositive.

The chain combines TRBV18 with TRBJ1-1; 10 positions agree with TRBD1. The CDR3 consists of 15 residues. Germline lookup yields CDR1 KGHSH and CDR2 LQKENI. V lost 6 bases to trimming and J lost 4 bases; unmatched junction nucleotides: 8. The DNA of the CDR3 is TGTGCCAGCTCCGAGGACAGGGGGAAGGGCACTGAAGCTTTCTTT. As protein: CASSEDRGKGTEAFF.

This clone has just one count. CDR3 nucleotides: TGTGCCAGCAGTCGTAGCGGGGGGGCTATAGATACGCAGTATTTT. This codes for CASSRSGGAIDTQYF. V is TRBV6-5 and J is TRBJ2-3; 11 nucleotides align to TRBD2. The V and J ends lost 5 bases and 5 bases, in that order; junction bases with no gene match: 6. This CDR3 is 15 amino acids long. Looked up from germline, CDR1 is MNHEY and CDR2 is SVGAGI.

This clone was observed a single time. CDR3 in DNA: TGTGCCAGCAGTTCGCGGGGGGGTTCCTACGAGCAGTACTTC. Protein product: CASSSRGGSYEQYF. The chain links TRBV6-6 to TRBJ2-7, with 9 bases aligning to TRBD2. V lost 4 bases to trimming and J lost 1 base; unmatched junction nucleotides: 2. Germline V gene sequence: CDR1 MNHNY, CDR2 SVGAGI (reference sequence). The length of the CDR3 is 14 residues.

This clone has only one observation. The chain is built from TRBV6-5 and TRBJ2-7, with 9 nucleotides matching TRBD1. The CDR3 loop spans 15 amino acids. The V and J ends lost 5 bases and 2 bases, in that order; junction bases with no gene match: 7. Germline CDR1 MNHEY, CDR2 SVGAGI. The DNA of the CDR3 is TGTGCCAGCAGTCCCGGACAGGGGTTACCCTACGAGCAGTACTTC. This codes for CASSPGQGLPYEQYF.